This T cell receptor (beta chain) was captured by sequencing in a study of graft-versus-host responses after intestinal transplantation. Measured with immunoSEQ multiplex PCR; TCRdb has only the in-frame clones, and not every one. In the table there are tens of thousands of clones, roughly 91% of which are singletons. This clone was observed a single time. Its target is not known. Germline V lookup: CDR1 SGHAT, CDR2 FQNNGV. The J segment lost 5 bases and the V segment lost 0 bases, leaving 10 bases of the junction unmatched. The length of the CDR3 is 17 residues. The source is a human donor who received an intestinal transplant. The specimen comprised unstimulated CD8+ T cells sorted from spleen or lymph node cells, sampled before intestinal transplant. The rearrangement joins TRBV11-2 to TRBJ2-1; 7 bases align to TRBD1. CDR3 coding DNA: TGTGCCAGCAGCTTAGATCGGATGAGGGGGCGGAACAATGAGCAGTTCTTC. Amino acid sequence: CASSLDRMRGRNNEQFF.